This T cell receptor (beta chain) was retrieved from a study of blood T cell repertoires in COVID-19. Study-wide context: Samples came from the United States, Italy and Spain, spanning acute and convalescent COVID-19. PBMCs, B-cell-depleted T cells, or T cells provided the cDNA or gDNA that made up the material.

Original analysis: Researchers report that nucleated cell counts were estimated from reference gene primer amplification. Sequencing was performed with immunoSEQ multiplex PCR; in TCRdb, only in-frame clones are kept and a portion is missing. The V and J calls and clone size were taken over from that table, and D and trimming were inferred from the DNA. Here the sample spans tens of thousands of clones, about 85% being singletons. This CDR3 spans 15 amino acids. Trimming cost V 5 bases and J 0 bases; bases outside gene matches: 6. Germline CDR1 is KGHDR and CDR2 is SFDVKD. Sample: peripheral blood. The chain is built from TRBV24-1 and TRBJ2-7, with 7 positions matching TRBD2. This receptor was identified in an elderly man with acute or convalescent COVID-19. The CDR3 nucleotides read TGTGCCACCAGTGTGGGGGGGGGTCCCTCCTACGAGCAGTACTTC. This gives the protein CATSVGGGPSYEQYF.